The entry that follows covers one T cell receptor (beta chain) sequence. Its antigen is unidentified. The data derive from a study of chemoradiotherapy in HPV16-positive cancers. The wider study: A couple of HPV16-positive patients' cells yielded candidate HPV-specific clones and common motifs. Study outcomes and limitations: Candidate HPV-specific clones and E7-related TCR motifs grew in tumor during treatment.

This CDR3 comprises 12 residues. Produced via immunoSEQ multiplex PCR; TCRdb's table is partial and in-frame only. The sample yields some 3,000 clones, just under 85% seen once. The sample in question was blood, obtained from a patient who underwent chemoradiotherapy. The rearrangement links TRBV21-1 to TRBJ1-2. TRBV21-1 corresponds to a pseudogene. The sequence was collected from a human donor with HPV-associated anogenital cancer. CDR3 bases: TGTGCCAAAACGGGGGGGCGCTATGGCTACACCTTC. Protein: CAKTGGRYGYTF.